The source of this TCR beta chain is a study of cytomegalovirus exposure and HLA in healthy donors. Study summary: The same platform used for the approximately 670 first-cohort repertoires was also used for the 95 to 150 validation repertoires, as a later analysis reported.

The CDR3 covers 14 residues. Germline loops: CDR1 SGHTA, CDR2 FQGNSA. Deletions cut 2 bases from V and 0 bases from J, with 8 bases between. With regard to this clone: Its cognate antigen is unknown.

This table comes from immunoSEQ multiplex PCR, and its TCRdb copy is limited to in-frame clones, with some not included. The table includes about 76,000 clones, 94% detected once. Study conclusions and caveats: Later, an analysis found that TCR clusters from the first cohort tended to co-occur in the roughly 120 validation repertoires. There were some public TCRs occurring in many donors, but most TCR sequences were rare.

The approximately 120-subject validation cohort, separate from the approximately 640-subject first cohort, included the donors. The sample was PBMCs. This sequence joins TRBV7-2 and TRBJ2-7; TRBD1 might be the D (6 bases). The receptor was derived from a woman between 18 and 29 years old in good health and CMV-seronegative. The CDR3: CASSLQGHSYEQYF. CDR3 sequence (DNA): TGTGCCAGCAGCTTACAGGGGCACTCCTACGAGCAGTACTTC.